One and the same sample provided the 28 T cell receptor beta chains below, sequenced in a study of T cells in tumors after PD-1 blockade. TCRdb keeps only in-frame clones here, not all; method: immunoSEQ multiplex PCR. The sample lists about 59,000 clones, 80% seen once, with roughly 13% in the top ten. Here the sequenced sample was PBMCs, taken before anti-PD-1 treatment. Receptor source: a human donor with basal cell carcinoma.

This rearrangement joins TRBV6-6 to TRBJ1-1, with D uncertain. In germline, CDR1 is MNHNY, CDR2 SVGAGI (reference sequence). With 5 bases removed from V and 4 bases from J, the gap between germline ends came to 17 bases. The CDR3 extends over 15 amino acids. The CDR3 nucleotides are TGTGCCAGCAGTATAGACCCTGTTGCTGGCACTGAAGCTTTCTTT. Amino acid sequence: CASSIDPVAGTEAFF.

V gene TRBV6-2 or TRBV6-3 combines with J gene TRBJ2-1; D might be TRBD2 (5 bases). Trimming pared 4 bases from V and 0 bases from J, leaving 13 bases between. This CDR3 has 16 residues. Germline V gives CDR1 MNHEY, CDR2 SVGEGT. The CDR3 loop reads CASSWASYSSYNEQFF. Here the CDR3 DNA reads TGTGCCAGCAGTTGGGCTAGCTATAGCTCCTACAATGAGCAGTTCTTC.

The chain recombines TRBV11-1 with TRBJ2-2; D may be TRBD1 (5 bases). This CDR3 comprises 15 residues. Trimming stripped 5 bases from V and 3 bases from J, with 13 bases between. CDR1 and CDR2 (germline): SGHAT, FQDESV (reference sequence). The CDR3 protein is CASSGANRDTGELFF. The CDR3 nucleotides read TGTGCCAGCAGCGGGGCTAACCGGGACACCGGGGAGCTGTTTTTT. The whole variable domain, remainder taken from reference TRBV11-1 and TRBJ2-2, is EAEVAQSPRYKITEKSQAVAFWCDPISGHATLYWYRQILGQGPELLVQFQDESVVDDSQLPKDRFSAERLKGVDSTLKIQPAELGDSAMYLCASSGANRDTGELFFGEGSRLTVL.

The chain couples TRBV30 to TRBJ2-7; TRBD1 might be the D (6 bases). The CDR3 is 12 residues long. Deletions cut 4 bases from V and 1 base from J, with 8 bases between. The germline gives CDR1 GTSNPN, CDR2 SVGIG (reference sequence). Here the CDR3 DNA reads TGTGCCTGGAACAGGGAATCCTACGAGCAGTACTTC. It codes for CAWNRESYEQYF. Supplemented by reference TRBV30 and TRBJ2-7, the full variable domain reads SQTIHQWPATLVQPVGSPLSLECTVEGTSNPNLYWYRQAAGRGLQLLFYSVGIGQISSEVPQNLSASRPQDRQFILSSKKLLLSDSGFYLCAWNRESYEQYFGPGTRLTVT.

For the CDR3, the DNA is TGTGCCAGCAGCCAAGAGACGGGACCGGTAGGCTACACCTTC. Translation gives CASSQETGPVGYTF. The genes are TRBV14 and TRBJ1-2; possible D gene TRBD1, 5 bases. Germline lookup yields CDR1 SGHDN and CDR2 FVKESK. Trimming took off 0 bases at V and 8 bases at J, with 13 bases between the two ends. The CDR3 spans 14 residues.

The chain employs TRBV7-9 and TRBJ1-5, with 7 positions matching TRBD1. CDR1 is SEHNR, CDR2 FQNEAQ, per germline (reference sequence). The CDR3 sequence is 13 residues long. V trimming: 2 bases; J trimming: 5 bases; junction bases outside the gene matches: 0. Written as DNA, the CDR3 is TGTGCCAGCAGCTTACAGGGGGATCAGCCCCAGCATTTT. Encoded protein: CASSLQGDQPQHF.

The DNA for the CDR3 is TGTGCCAGTAGTATTAGGGGAACTACTGGGGCCAACGTCCTGACTTTC. Encoded protein: CASSIRGTTGANVLTF. The chain has TRBV19 and TRBJ2-6, with D tentatively TRBD1 (5 bases). Per the germline V gene, CDR1 is LNHDA and CDR2 is SQIVND (reference sequence). Trimming took off 3 bases at V and 2 bases at J, with 11 bases between the two ends. This CDR3 comprises 16 residues.

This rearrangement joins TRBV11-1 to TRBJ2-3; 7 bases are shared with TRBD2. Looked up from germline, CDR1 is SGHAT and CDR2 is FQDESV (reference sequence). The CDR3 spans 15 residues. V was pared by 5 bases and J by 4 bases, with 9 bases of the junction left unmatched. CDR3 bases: TGTGCCAGCAGCGGGGGGGGTGGACTCGCAGATACGCAGTATTTT. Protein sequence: CASSGGGGLADTQYF. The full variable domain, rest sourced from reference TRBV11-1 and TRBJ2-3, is EAEVAQSPRYKITEKSQAVAFWCDPISGHATLYWYRQILGQGPELLVQFQDESVVDDSQLPKDRFSAERLKGVDSTLKIQPAELGDSAMYLCASSGGGGLADTQYFGPGTRLTVL.

The chain's CDR3 is CASSRTGDAYNEQFF. In DNA form, the CDR3 reads TGTGCCAGCAGCCGGACAGGCGACGCCTACAATGAGCAGTTCTTC. This sequence joins TRBV7-8 and TRBJ2-1; 7 bases line up with TRBD1. V was clipped by 5 bases and J by 2 bases; unmatched bases: 6. The CDR3 loop spans 15 amino acids. Germline-derived CDR1 and CDR2 are SGHVS and FQNEAQ. The complete variable domain, with remaining parts taken from reference TRBV7-8 and TRBJ2-1, reads GAGVSQSPRYKVAKRGQDVALRCDPISGHVSLFWYQQALGQGPEFLTYFQNEAQLDKSGLPSDRFFAERPEGSVSTLKIQRTQQEDSAVYLCASSRTGDAYNEQFFGPGTRLTVL.

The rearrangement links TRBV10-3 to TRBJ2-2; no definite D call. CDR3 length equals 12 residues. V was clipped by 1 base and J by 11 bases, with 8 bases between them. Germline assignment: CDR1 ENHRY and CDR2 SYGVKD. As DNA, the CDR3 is TGTGCCATCAGTGAGTTTGTTGGCGAGCTGTTTTTT. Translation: CAISEFVGELFF.

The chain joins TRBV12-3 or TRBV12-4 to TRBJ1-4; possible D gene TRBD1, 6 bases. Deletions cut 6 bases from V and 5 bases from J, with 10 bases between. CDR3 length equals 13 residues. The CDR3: CASRSRGNEKLFF. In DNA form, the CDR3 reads TGTGCCAGCAGGAGTAGGGGGAATGAAAAACTGTTTTTT.

CDR3 sequence reads: CASSPYNLTGPNSPLHF. Here the CDR3 DNA reads TGCGCCAGCAGCCCATACAACCTGACAGGGCCCAATTCACCCCTCCACTTT. The J gene is TRBJ1-6, the V gene TRBV5-1, with 7 bases identical to TRBD1. The CDR3 spans 17 residues. J gave up 7 bases and V 4 bases, and 14 bases lay outside the gene matches. Germline lookup yields CDR1 SGHRS and CDR2 YFSETQ.

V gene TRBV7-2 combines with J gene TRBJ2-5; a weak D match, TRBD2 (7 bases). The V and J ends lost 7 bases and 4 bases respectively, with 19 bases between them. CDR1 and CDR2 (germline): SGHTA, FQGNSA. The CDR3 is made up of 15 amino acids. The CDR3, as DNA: TGTGCCAGCACCCTTACCGGCGGGGGCGGAGAGACCCAGTACTTC. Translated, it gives CASTLTGGGGETQYF.

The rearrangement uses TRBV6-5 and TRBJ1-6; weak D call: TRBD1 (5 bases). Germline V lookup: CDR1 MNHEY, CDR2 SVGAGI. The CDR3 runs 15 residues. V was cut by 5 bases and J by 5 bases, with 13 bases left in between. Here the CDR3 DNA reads TGTGCCAGCAGTAACCAGGGTAGGGATAATTCACCCCTCCACTTT. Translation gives CASSNQGRDNSPLHF.

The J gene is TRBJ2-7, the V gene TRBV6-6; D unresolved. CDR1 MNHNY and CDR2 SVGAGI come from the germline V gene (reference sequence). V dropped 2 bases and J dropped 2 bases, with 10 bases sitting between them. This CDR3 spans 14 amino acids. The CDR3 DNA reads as TGTGCCAGCAGTTACGGCAGGCAAGCCTACGAGCAGTACTTC. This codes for CASSYGRQAYEQYF.

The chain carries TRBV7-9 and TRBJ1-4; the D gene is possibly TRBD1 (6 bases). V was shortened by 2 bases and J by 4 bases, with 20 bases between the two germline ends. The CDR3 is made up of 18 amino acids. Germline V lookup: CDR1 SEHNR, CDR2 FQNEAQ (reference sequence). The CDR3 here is CASSLFPGALANNEKLFF. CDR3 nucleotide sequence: TGTGCCAGCAGCTTATTCCCAGGGGCCTTAGCAAATAATGAAAAACTGTTTTTT.

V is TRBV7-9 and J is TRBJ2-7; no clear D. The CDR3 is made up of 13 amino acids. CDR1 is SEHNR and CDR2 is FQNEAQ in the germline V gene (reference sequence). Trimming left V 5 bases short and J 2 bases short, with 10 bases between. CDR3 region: CASSVDSTYEQYF. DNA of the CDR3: TGTGCCAGCAGCGTAGACTCCACCTACGAGCAGTACTTC. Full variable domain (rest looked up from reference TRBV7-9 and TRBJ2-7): DTGVSQNPRHKITKRGQNVTFRCDPISEHNRLYWYRQTLGQGPEFLTYFQNEAQLEKSRLLSDRFSAERPKGSFSTLEIQRTEQGDSAMYLCASSVDSTYEQYFGPGTRLTVT.

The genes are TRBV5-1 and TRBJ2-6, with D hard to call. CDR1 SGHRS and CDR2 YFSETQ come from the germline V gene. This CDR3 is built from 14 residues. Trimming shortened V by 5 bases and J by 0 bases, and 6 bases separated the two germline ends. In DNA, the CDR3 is TGCGCCAGCAGTTCGGCCTCTGGGGCCAACGTCCTGACTTTC. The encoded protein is CASSSASGANVLTF.

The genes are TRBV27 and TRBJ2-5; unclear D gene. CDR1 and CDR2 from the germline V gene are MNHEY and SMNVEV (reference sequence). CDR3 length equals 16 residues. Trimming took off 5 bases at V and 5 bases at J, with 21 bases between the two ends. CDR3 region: CASSHWTHLGPETQYF. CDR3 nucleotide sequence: TGTGCCAGCAGTCATTGGACCCATTTAGGCCCCGAGACCCAGTACTTC.

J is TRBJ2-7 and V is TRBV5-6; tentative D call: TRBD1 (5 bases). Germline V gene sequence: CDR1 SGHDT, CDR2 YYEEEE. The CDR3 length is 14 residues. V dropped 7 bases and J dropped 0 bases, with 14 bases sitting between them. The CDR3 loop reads CASHLKGPSYEQYF. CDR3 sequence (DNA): TGTGCCAGCCATTTAAAGGGGCCCTCCTACGAGCAGTACTTC.

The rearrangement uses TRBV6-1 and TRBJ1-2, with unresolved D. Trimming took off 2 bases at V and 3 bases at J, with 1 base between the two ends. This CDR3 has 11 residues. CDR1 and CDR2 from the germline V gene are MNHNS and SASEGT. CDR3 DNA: TGTGCCAGCAGTGAATACTATGGCTACACCTTC. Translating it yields CASSEYYGYTF.

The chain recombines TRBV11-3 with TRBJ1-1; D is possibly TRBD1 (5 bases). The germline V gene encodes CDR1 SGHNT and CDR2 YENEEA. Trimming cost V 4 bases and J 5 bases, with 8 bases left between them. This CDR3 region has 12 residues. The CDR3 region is CASSSGRTEAFF. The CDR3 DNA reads TGTGCCAGCAGCTCAGGGAGAACTGAAGCTTTCTTT.

The chain's CDR3 is CAFPRLRGGYTF. The DNA of the CDR3 is TGTGCCTTCCCGAGGCTACGGGGTGGCTACACCTTC. The rearrangement joins TRBV30 to TRBJ1-2; D ambiguous. This CDR3 is 12 amino acids long. Germline V lookup: CDR1 GTSNPN, CDR2 SVGIG (reference sequence). Trimming took 7 bases from V and 7 from J, leaving 16 bases between them.

CDR3 amino acids: CASSWGQGNTEAFF. CDR3 sequence (DNA): TGTGCCAGCAGCTGGGGACAGGGGAACACTGAAGCTTTCTTT. This chain links TRBV7-9 with TRBJ1-1; 9 bases are a match to TRBD1. CDR3 length: 14 amino acids. Unmatched junction bases numbered 1, after V lost 4 bases and J lost 1 base. Germline CDR1 SEHNR, CDR2 FQNEAQ (reference sequence).

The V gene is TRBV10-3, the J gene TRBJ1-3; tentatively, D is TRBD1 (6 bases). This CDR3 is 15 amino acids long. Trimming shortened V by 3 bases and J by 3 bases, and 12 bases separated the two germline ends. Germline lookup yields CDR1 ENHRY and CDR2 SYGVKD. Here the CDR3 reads CAISEQGKGGNTIYF. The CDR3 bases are TGTGCCATCAGTGAACAGGGAAAAGGTGGAAACACCATATATTTT.

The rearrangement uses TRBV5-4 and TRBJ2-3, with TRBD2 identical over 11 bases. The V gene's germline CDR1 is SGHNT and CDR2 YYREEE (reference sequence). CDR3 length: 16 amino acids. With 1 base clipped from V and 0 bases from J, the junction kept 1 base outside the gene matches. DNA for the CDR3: TGTGCCAGCAGCTTGCCTAGCGGGGGGAGCACAGATACGCAGTATTTT. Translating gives CASSLPSGGSTDTQYF.

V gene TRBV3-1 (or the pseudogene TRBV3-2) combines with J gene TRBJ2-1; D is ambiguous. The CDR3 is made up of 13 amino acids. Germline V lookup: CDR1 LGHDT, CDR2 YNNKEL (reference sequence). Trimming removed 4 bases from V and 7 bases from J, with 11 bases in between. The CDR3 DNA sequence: TGTGCCAGCAGCCGAATAGTCGGTAATGAGCAGTTCTTC. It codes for CASSRIVGNEQFF.

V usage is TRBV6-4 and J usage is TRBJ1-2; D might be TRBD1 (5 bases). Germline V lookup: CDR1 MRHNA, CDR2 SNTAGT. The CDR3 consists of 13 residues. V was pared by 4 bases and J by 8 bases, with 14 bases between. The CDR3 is CASSASGSRGYTF. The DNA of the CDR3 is TGTGCCAGCAGTGCCTCAGGGTCTCGCGGCTACACCTTC.